Presented here are 18 T cell receptor beta chains from one specimen sequenced in a study of shared clonotypes between healthy human individuals. Measured with immunoSEQ multiplex PCR; TCRdb has only the in-frame clones, and not every one. Altogether under 2,500,000 clones are present, 90% to 97% being singletons, with the ten largest covering roughly 0.13%. Source material: naive CD4+ T cells sorted from blood. Subset noted: CD45RA+ positively selected. The receptors derive from a man aged 18 to 29 in good health.

The chain recombines TRBV5-8 with TRBJ1-5, with a tentative D call TRBD1 (5 bases). The ends were cut back, 0 bases at V and 4 bases at J, with 20 bases in the middle. Looked up from germline, CDR1 is SGHTS and CDR2 is YDEGEE. There are 18 residues in the CDR3. The chain's CDR3 is CASSLALSTATKNQPQHF. DNA of the CDR3: TGTGCCAGCAGCTTGGCCCTATCGACAGCTACCAAAAATCAGCCCCAGCATTTT.

This chain uses TRBV21-1 with TRBJ1-2. TRBV21-1 is labeled a pseudogene. This CDR3 is 13 amino acids long. The CDR3 spells CASGDPSDYGYTF. The CDR3 DNA follows: TGTGCCAGCGGGGACCCATCAGACTATGGCTACACCTTC.

The V call is TRBV9, the J call TRBJ1-1; D is unclear. With 0 bases removed from V and 0 bases from J, the gap between germline ends came to 15 bases. From germline, CDR1 is SGDLS and CDR2 YYNGEE. The CDR3 runs to 17 residues. CDR3 nucleotides: TGTGCCAGCAGCGTAGGTCTTTTCGACCCCCTGAACACTGAAGCTTTCTTT. Protein: CASSVGLFDPLNTEAFF.

This clone was seen just once. V usage is TRBV6-5 and J usage is TRBJ2-1, with D possibly matching TRBD2 (5 bases). Looked up from germline, CDR1 is MNHEY and CDR2 is SVGAGI. V lost 5 bases, J lost 2 bases, and 13 bases lay in between. The CDR3 is 15 residues long. CDR3 residues: CASSPDWGAYNEQFF. As DNA, the CDR3 is TGTGCCAGCAGTCCGGACTGGGGAGCCTACAATGAGCAGTTCTTC.

The rearrangement joins TRBV7-2 to TRBJ2-1; D assignment may be TRBD1 or TRBD2 (5 bases each). This CDR3 is built from 19 residues. Germline V lookup: CDR1 SGHTA, CDR2 FQGNSA. V shed 5 bases and J shed 1 base, with 24 bases lying between them. CDR3 coding DNA: TGTGCCAGCAGCCCCCCCTGGTGGTCGGGGACGACGTCCTACAATGAGCAGTTCTTC. Its translation: CASSPPWWSGTTSYNEQFF.

This chain's CDR3 is CASSQGQDVREQYF. CDR3 coding DNA: TGTGCCAGCTCACAAGGACAGGATGTGAGGGAGCAGTACTTC. The chain combines TRBV18 with TRBJ2-7; 7 bases line up with TRBD1. CDR3 length: 14 amino acids. Germline V CDR1 and CDR2: KGHSH, LQKENI. V was pared by 4 bases and J by 7 bases, with 10 bases of the junction left unmatched.

V gene TRBV29-1 combines with J gene TRBJ1-1; 9 positions match TRBD1. V lost 5 bases, J lost 8 bases, and 3 bases stayed unmatched. CDR1 is SQVTM and CDR2 is ANQGSEA in the germline V gene. The length of the CDR3 is 11 residues. For the CDR3, the DNA is TGCAGCGTTACAGGGGGCAGGGAAGCTTTCTTT. Encoded protein: CSVTGGREAFF.

V is TRBV10-1 and J is TRBJ2-5; D might be TRBD1 (5 bases). The ends were cut back, 10 bases at V and 4 bases at J, with 10 bases in the middle. Germline-derived CDR1 and CDR2 are WNHNN and SYGVQD (reference sequence). The CDR3 runs 11 residues. The CDR3: CAIVGRETQYF. CDR3 nucleotide sequence: TGCGCCATCGTGGGGCGAGAGACCCAGTACTTC.

The CDR3, as DNA: TGCGCCAGCAGCCTCTCAGGACAGATCTACGAGCAGTACTTC. It translates to CASSLSGQIYEQYF. This sequence joins TRBV5-1 and TRBJ2-7; D might be TRBD1 (6 bases). Trimming took off 4 bases at V and 3 bases at J, with 14 bases between the two ends. The CDR3 spans 14 residues. The germline gives CDR1 SGHRS, CDR2 YFSETQ.

This chain connects TRBV6-6 to TRBJ2-1, with 8 bases aligning to TRBD2. Germline V gene lookup returns CDR1 MNHNY and CDR2 SVGAGI (reference sequence). This CDR3 has 14 amino acids. Germline trimming cut 6 bases from V and 4 bases from J; bases unmatched to any gene: 5. Here the CDR3 DNA reads TGTGCCAGCAGGTCGGGAGGGACATACAATGAGCAGTTCTTC. Protein product: CASRSGGTYNEQFF.

This clone was detected a few times. This rearrangement joins TRBV10-1 to TRBJ2-2; D ambiguous. The CDR3 totals 14 residues. Per germline, CDR1 WNHNN and CDR2 SYGVQD (reference sequence). V was pared by 0 bases and J by 3 bases, with 5 bases between. The CDR3 spells CASSESVDTGELFF. The CDR3 nucleotides read TGCGCCAGCAGTGAGTCCGTCGACACCGGGGAGCTGTTTTTT.

The table lists this clone with a count of one. The chain uses TRBV5-1 and TRBJ2-7; D is unresolved. Trimming removed 4 bases from V and 0 bases from J, with 20 bases in between. Germline V gives CDR1 SGHRS, CDR2 YFSETQ. This CDR3 is 17 amino acids long. CDR3 sequence (DNA): TGCGCCAGCAGCCCAGAGGACCGCCCGAGGAGCTCCTACGAGCAGTACTTC. Its protein product is CASSPEDRPRSSYEQYF. Full variable domain (rest looked up from reference TRBV5-1 and TRBJ2-7): KAGVTQTPRYLIKTRGQQVTLSCSPISGHRSVSWYQQTPGQGLQFLFEYFSETQRNKGNFPGRFSGRQFSNSRSEMNVSTLELGDSALYLCASSPEDRPRSSYEQYFGPGTRLTVT.

This clone was picked up one time. The genes are TRBV5-6 and TRBJ2-5; no clear D. Trimming removed 0 bases from V and 4 bases from J, with 16 bases in between. The CDR3 runs 16 residues. The germline V gene has CDR1 SGHDT and CDR2 YYEEEE. CDR3 bases: TGTGCCAGCAGCTTGGCCGGGCTCCCGCGTGGAGAGACCCAGTACTTC. Translated: CASSLAGLPRGETQYF.

The gene calls are TRBV19 and TRBJ1-6, with TRBD1 identical over 7 bases. CDR1 is LNHDA, CDR2 SQIVND, per germline (reference sequence). This CDR3 spans 15 amino acids. J was trimmed by 7 bases and V by 8 bases; bases with no gene match: 11. The CDR3 sequence: CASGGRQGGNSPLHF. The CDR3 region has the DNA TGTGCCAGTGGAGGGAGACAGGGAGGAAATTCACCCCTCCACTTT.

The chain combines TRBV10-2 with TRBJ2-1; D remains ambiguous. Trimming took 1 base from V and 0 from J, leaving 10 bases between them. This CDR3 has 16 amino acids. CDR1 and CDR2 from the germline V gene are WSHSY and SAAADI. The chain's CDR3 is CASSEYGVSSYNEQFF. The CDR3, as DNA: TGCGCCAGCAGTGAGTACGGAGTTAGCTCCTACAATGAGCAGTTCTTC.

The V gene is TRBV6-1, the J gene TRBJ2-5, with 10 nucleotides matching TRBD1. Looked up from germline, CDR1 is MNHNS and CDR2 is SASEGT. There are 14 residues in the CDR3. V gave up 6 bases and J gave up 5 bases; unmatched junction bases: 6. CDR3 region: CASRPDRGRETQYF. The CDR3 DNA reads TGTGCCAGCAGACCAGACAGGGGGCGGGAGACCCAGTACTTC.

The V and J genes are TRBV10-3 and TRBJ1-2, with 7 bases matching TRBD1. The CDR3 loop spans 14 amino acids. Trimming removed 5 bases from V and 1 base from J; junction bases left unmatched: 4. CDR1 and CDR2 (germline): ENHRY, SYGVKD. The CDR3 spells CAISPGDSNYGYTF. The CDR3, as DNA: TGTGCCATCAGTCCTGGGGACAGTAACTATGGCTACACCTTC.

This chain uses TRBV5-4 with TRBJ1-1; 7 positions match TRBD1. V lost 4 bases, J lost 0 bases, and 6 bases stayed unmatched. Germline CDR1 and CDR2: SGHNT and YYREEE (reference sequence). The CDR3 runs to 15 residues. CDR3 residues: CASSPPGTVNTEAFF. DNA for the CDR3: TGTGCCAGCAGCCCCCCCGGGACAGTGAACACTGAAGCTTTCTTT.